This entry concerns a single T cell receptor (beta chain). This specimen comes from a study of cytomegalovirus exposure and HLA in healthy donors. V was shortened by 10 bases and J by 0 bases, with 13 bases between the two germline ends. The CDR3 is made up of 14 amino acids. CDR1 and CDR2 (germline): MNHEY, SMNVEV (reference sequence). The PCR was carried out with 60 Vbeta primers and 13 Jbeta primers. The assay was immunoSEQ multiplex PCR, and TCRdb's table has in-frame clones only and misses some. The table includes fewer than 150,000 clones, 80% detected once. V usage is TRBV27 and J usage is TRBJ2-1; the D is unclear. The receptor comes from a man aged 40-55 years in good health and CMV-seropositive. The sequenced sample was PBMCs. CDR3 in amino acids: CATYSPSSYNEQFF. CDR3 sequence (DNA): TGTGCCACTTATAGCCCGAGCTCCTACAATGAGCAGTTCTTC.